This T cell receptor (beta chain) was found in a study of T cells after posttransplantation cyclophosphamide. Study conclusions and caveats: TRB clonality was highly associated with recipient CMV seropositivity and reactivation. Later blood repertoires were often dominated by clones from the donor CD8+ memory compartment. Tissue-infiltrating T cells from skin or gut overlapped little with blood T cells.

The naive gate required viable CD3+CD4+ or CD3+CD8+ cells with CCR7+CD45RA+CD45RO-CD95-CD27+CD28+ phenotype. Peripheral blood was collected from the related graft donor on the marrow donation day. Points on this clone: Its matching antigen is unknown.

The CDR3 is 14 residues long. With V trimmed by 3 bases and J by 5 bases, 2 bases remained unmatched. Germline CDR1 and CDR2: MNHEY and SVGAGI. TCRdb keeps only in-frame clones here, not all; method: immunoSEQ multiplex PCR. The sample includes approximately 23,000 clones, roughly 97% seen only once; the top ten take approximately 0.13%. Source material: naive CD4+ T cells sorted from PBMCs. The genes are TRBV6-5 and TRBJ2-3; the match to TRBD2 covers 10 bases. This clonotype was sampled from a man aged 45-65 years in good health, CMV-negative, and a related stem cell transplant donor. The CDR3: CASSYSGRIDTQYF. DNA for the CDR3: TGTGCCAGCAGTTATAGCGGGAGGATAGATACGCAGTATTTT.